This TCR beta chain comes out of a study of T cell responses to AZD1222 COVID-19 vaccine. Study findings and constraints: After two AZD1222 doses, spike-specific TCR breadth and depth rose versus day 0.

Comments on this clone: What it binds is unknown.

The method was immunoSEQ multiplex PCR; TCRdb's version includes in-frame clones alone and lacks a portion of them. Of around 100,000 clones in the sample, roughly 90% were seen once. V lost 5 bases, J lost 7 bases, and 9 bases stayed unmatched. The germline V gene encodes CDR1 MNHEY and CDR2 SMNVEV (reference sequence). The CDR3 consists of 14 residues. The input for sequencing was peripheral blood, taken on day 0 of AZD1222 vaccination. The V gene is TRBV27, the J gene TRBJ2-7, with TRBD1 matching over 9 bases. The TCR was taken from an adult in good health. DNA of the CDR3: TGTGCCAGCAGTCTTGGACAGGGGTTGAGGGAGCAGTACTTC. This gives the protein CASSLGQGLREQYF.